The subject of this entry is one T cell receptor (beta chain). This sample is drawn from a study of blood T cell repertoires in COVID-19. As for the study in general: Acute-phase and convalescent COVID-19 samples originated in the United States, Italy and Spain.

Original processing methods: For nucleated cells, counts were estimated from reference gene primer amplification. The protocol was immunoSEQ multiplex PCR, while the TCRdb copy is restricted to in-frame clones and leaves out a portion. D and trimming were read from the DNA, whereas the V and J calls and clone size are those reported in that table. The data contain some 110,000 clones, 75% to 90% of them singletons. This CDR3 is 12 amino acids long. The germline CDR1 and CDR2 sequences are ENHRY and SYGVKD. V dropped 5 bases and J dropped 1 base, with 5 bases sitting between them. This sequence originates from a human donor in a cohort sampled during active COVID-19. Sequencing was performed on peripheral blood. The chain has TRBV10-3 and TRBJ1-1; unclear D gene. The chain's CDR3 is CAISRQNTEAFF. CDR3 bases: TGTGCCATCAGTCGACAGAACACTGAAGCTTTCTTT.